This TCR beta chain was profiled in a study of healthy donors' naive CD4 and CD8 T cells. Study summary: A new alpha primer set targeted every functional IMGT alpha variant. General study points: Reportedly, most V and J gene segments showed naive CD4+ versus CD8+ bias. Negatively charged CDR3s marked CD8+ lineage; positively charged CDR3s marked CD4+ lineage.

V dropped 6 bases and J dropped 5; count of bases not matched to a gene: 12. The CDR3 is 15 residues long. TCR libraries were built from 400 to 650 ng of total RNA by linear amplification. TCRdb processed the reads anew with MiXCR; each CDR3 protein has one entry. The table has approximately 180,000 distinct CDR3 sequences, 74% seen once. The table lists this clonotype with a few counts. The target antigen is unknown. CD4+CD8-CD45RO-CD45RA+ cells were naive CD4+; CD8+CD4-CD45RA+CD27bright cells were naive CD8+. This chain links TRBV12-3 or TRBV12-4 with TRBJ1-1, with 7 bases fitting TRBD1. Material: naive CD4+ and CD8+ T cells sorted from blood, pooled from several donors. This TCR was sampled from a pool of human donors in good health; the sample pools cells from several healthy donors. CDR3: CASSLTGSRGTEAFF. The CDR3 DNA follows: TGTGCCAGCAGCCTGACAGGGAGTAGAGGAACTGAAGCTTTCTTT.